These T cell receptor beta chains were read from a single sample in a study of T cell responses to AZD1222 COVID-19 vaccine. TCRdb's table, derived via immunoSEQ multiplex PCR, lists solely in-frame clones and lacks some. The table lists 110,000 to 150,000 clones, 93% of them singletons. This specimen was peripheral blood, taken on day 0 of AZD1222 vaccination. The receptors originated from an adult in good health. Each CDR3 is given with its conserved first and last residue. D genes are given only for firm matches. Clone size, where shown, is once, few, many, or a class for clones that have expanded.

D,V,size,J,CDR3,DNA
-,TRBV19,-,TRBJ1-1,CASSTESNTEAFF,TGTGCCAGTAGTACCGAGAGCAACACTGAAGCTTTCTTT
TRBD2,TRBV11-1,-,TRBJ2-7,CASSLVLAGVEQYF,TGTGCCAGCAGCTTGGTTCTAGCGGGAGTCGAGCAGTACTTC
-,TRBV6-4,-,TRBJ2-1,CASSDLASYNEQFF,TGTGCCAGCAGTGACTTGGCGAGCTACAATGAGCAGTTCTTC
-,TRBV12-2,-,TRBJ1-2,CASRLVKTVNYGYTF,TGTGCAAGTCGCTTAGTCAAAACGGTTAACTATGGCTACACCTTC
-,TRBV7-8,few,TRBJ1-2,CASSQNDGNYGYTF,TGTGCCAGCAGCCAAAACGACGGGAACTATGGCTACACCTTC
-,TRBV5-6,-,TRBJ2-7,CASSLVGTLTYEQYF,TGTGCCAGCAGCTTGGTCGGGACTTTAACCTACGAGCAGTACTTC
-,TRBV24-1,-,TRBJ1-2,CATSVGADYGYTF,TGTGCCACCAGTGTGGGGGCAGACTATGGCTACACCTTC
-,TRBV19,-,TRBJ1-3,CASSQEVRDANTIYF,TGTGCCAGTAGCCAGGAAGTCAGGGACGCTAACACCATATATTTT
-,TRBV29-1,-,TRBJ1-5,CSVAEGVLGNQPQHF,TGCAGCGTTGCGGAAGGGGTTTTGGGCAATCAGCCCCAGCATTTT
-,TRBV21-1,-,TRBJ1-5,CASSKIRVAAQPQHF,TGTGCCAGCAGCAAAATCAGGGTAGCTGCTCAGCCCCAGCATTTT
-,TRBV7-9,-,TRBJ1-2,CASSLREDGYTF,TGTGCCAGCAGCTTGAGGGAGGATGGCTACACCTTC
-,TRBV6-5,-,TRBJ1-3,CASGRAGGSGNTIYF,TGTGCCAGCGGAAGGGCGGGTGGATCTGGAAACACCATATATTTT
TRBD2,TRBV19,-,TRBJ2-3,CASSIGVAGAGTDTQYF,TGTGCCAGTAGTATAGGAGTAGCGGGAGCTGGCACAGATACGCAGTATTTT
TRBD1,TRBV5-1,-,TRBJ2-2,CASSRDRGVTGELFF,TGCGCCAGCAGCCGGGACAGGGGTGTGACCGGGGAGCTGTTTTTT
-,TRBV25-1,-,TRBJ1-2,CASSEYDGRGDGYTF,TGTGCCAGCAGTGAATATGACGGCCGAGGGGATGGCTACACCTTC
-,TRBV6-4,-,TRBJ2-3,CASSDSPGQTDTQYF,TGTGCCAGCAGTGACTCGCCGGGGCAGACAGATACGCAGTATTTT
TRBD2,TRBV7-8,-,TRBJ2-1,CASSVDTSGEYNEQFF,TGTGCCAGCAGCGTAGACACTAGCGGGGAATACAATGAGCAGTTCTTC
-,TRBV19,-,TRBJ1-1,CASSFGTINTEAFF,TGTGCCAGTAGTTTTGGGACAATAAACACTGAAGCTTTCTTT
-,TRBV11-1,few,TRBJ1-1,CASSFSTGYTEAFF,TGTGCCAGCAGCTTTTCCACAGGATACACTGAAGCTTTCTTT
-,TRBV4-1,-,TRBJ1-5,CASSQGPDGGQPQHF,TGCGCCAGCAGCCAAGGGCCCGACGGTGGTCAGCCCCAGCATTTT
-,TRBV19,-,TRBJ1-6,CASSMGGNSPLHF,TGTGCCAGTAGTATGGGGGGAAATTCACCCCTCCACTTT
-,TRBV14,-,TRBJ1-6,CASSLNGAPLHF,TGTGCCAGCAGCCTAAATGGGGCACCCCTCCACTTT
-,TRBV5-5,-,TRBJ1-3,CASRQDYSGNTIYF,TGTGCCAGCCGGCAAGACTACTCTGGAAACACCATATATTTT
-,TRBV7-9,-,TRBJ2-7,CASSLDTTYEQYF,TGTGCCAGCAGCTTAGATACTACCTACGAGCAGTACTTC